In its sample, the clone carrying this T cell receptor (beta chain) was seen once. The data stem from a study of blood T cell repertoires in COVID-19. Study summary: Samples representing acute and convalescent COVID-19 were sourced from the United States, Italy and Spain.

The CDR3 runs 17 residues. The V and J ends lost 3 bases and 2 bases, in that order; junction bases with no gene match: 11. The germline gives CDR1 MNHNS, CDR2 SASEGT. Repertoires were generated with immunoSEQ multiplex PCR, while TCRdb's copy carries only in-frame clones and drops some. The data contain roughly 140,000 clones, over 80% of them seen just once; the ten biggest clones take up about 1.7%. Sequencing was done on a sample of peripheral blood. The chain combines TRBV6-1 with TRBJ2-7; 9 bases are shared with TRBD2. The TCR was taken from a woman in her forties or fifties with acute or convalescent COVID-19. For the CDR3, the DNA is TGTGCCAGCAGTGACATGAAGCGGGGGGTCCAAGCCTACGAGCAGTACTTC. This encodes CASSDMKRGVQAYEQYF.